This TCR beta chain was profiled in a study of blood T cell repertoires in COVID-19. CDR1 MNHEY and CDR2 SMNVEV come from the germline V gene (reference sequence). This CDR3 region has 14 residues. Trimming removed 5 bases from V and 4 bases from J, with 15 bases in between. Per the original data handling: Nucleated cell number was recorded as an estimate derived from reference gene primer amplification. The protocol was immunoSEQ multiplex PCR, while the TCRdb copy is restricted to in-frame clones and leaves out a portion. V and J calls and clone size come straight from that table; D and trimming were deduced from the DNA. The sample lists roughly 70,000 clones; over 80% were seen once.

The chain carries TRBV27 and TRBJ2-7; no clear D. What was sequenced was peripheral blood. This sequence was found in an elderly woman with active COVID-19. The CDR3, as DNA: TGTGCCAGCAGTCCCGCCAACTCGATATACGAGCAGTACTTC. Protein sequence: CASSPANSIYEQYF.